A selection of T cell receptor beta chains follows, all from one sample in a study of blood T cells in healthy people across ages. TCRdb re-derived calls from the 5' RACE reads in MiXCR, one entry per CDR3 protein. The data contain nearly 800,000 distinct CDR3 sequences, approximately 25% of them seen just once; the ten biggest clones take up approximately 3.7%. Another study also made use of these data, one on T cells of mothers and their children.

Material: blood. The origin of the receptors is a boy aged 5 to 17 in good health. Both conserved end residues are part of each CDR3. The D gene is left open where the match is weak. Not every row has a clone size; where given, it reads once, few, many or a size class.

>-|-|TRBJ2-5|TRBV7-9
CASSLVPSMETQYF
TGTGCCAGCAGCTTAGTTCCTAGCATGGAGACCCAGTACTTC
>-|-|TRBJ2-2|TRBV7-2
CASSFFSSGNTGELFF
TGTGCCAGCAGCTTTTTCTCCAGCGGCAACACCGGGGAGCTGTTTTTT
>-|TRBD2|TRBJ2-4|TRBV2
CASSGFSGGPKNIQYF
TGTGCCAGCAGTGGATTTAGCGGGGGGCCCAAAAACATTCAGTACTTC
>-|TRBD2|TRBJ2-1|TRBV20-1
CSATGTSGRFSYNEQFF
TGCAGTGCGACAGGGACTAGCGGGAGGTTCTCCTACAATGAGCAGTTCTTC
>once|TRBD1|TRBJ2-3|TRBV4-3
CASSQEGQRTDTQYF
TGCGCCAGCAGCCAAGAGGGACAGCGCACAGATACGCAGTATTTT
>-|-|TRBJ2-3|TRBV6-4
CASSEGSGSTDTQYF
TGTGCCAGCAGTGAAGGGAGCGGGAGCACAGATACGCAGTATTTT
>few|TRBD2|TRBJ2-2|TRBV5-5
CASSLWLAVNSGELFF
TGTGCCAGCAGCTTGTGGCTAGCGGTGAATAGCGGGGAGCTGTTTTTT
>many|TRBD2|TRBJ2-5|TRBV7-2
CASSLVAAGVRETQYF
TGTGCCAGCAGCTTAGTAGCAGCGGGAGTCCGCGAGACCCAGTACTTC
>few|TRBD2|TRBJ2-5|TRBV11-2
CASSRFRLAGVRRAQETQYF
TGTGCCAGCAGCCGATTCCGCCTAGCGGGAGTGCGGCGTGCCCAAGAGACCCAGTACTTC
>-|TRBD1|TRBJ1-2|TRBV29-1
CSVEGQGKGYTF
TGCAGCGTTGAGGGACAGGGGAAAGGCTACACCTTC
>-|TRBD2|TRBJ2-2|TRBV29-1
CSGVLARTGELFF
TGCAGCGGGGTACTAGCGCGCACCGGGGAGCTGTTTTTT
>few|-|TRBJ2-1|TRBV3-1
CASSQGLVNLQFF
TGTGCCAGCAGCCAAGGCTTAGTAAACCTTCAGTTCTTC
>-|TRBD2|TRBJ2-5|TRBV20-1
CSAPETRLAVQETQYF
TGCAGTGCTCCGGAAACGAGACTAGCGGTCCAAGAGACCCAGTACTTC
>-|-|TRBJ2-7|TRBV10-2
CASSDPGPYEQYF
TGCGCCAGCAGTGATCCCGGACCTTACGAGCAGTACTTC